The next 24 T cell receptor beta chains were all read from a single sample in a study of beta chain features in type 1 diabetes. What was sequenced were expressed TCRB transcripts, since all of the isolated RNA had been reverse transcribed. Using immunoSEQ multiplex PCR, the repertoire was profiled, and TCRdb retains in-frame clones only, with some absent. Of a few hundred thousand clones in the sample, roughly 31% are singletons; the top ten hold 0.05% to 0.065%. The sample was naive CD4+ T cells from blood. These receptor sequences come from a man between 18 and 35 years old in good health.

With respect to this clone: The same CDR3 also results from other DNA sequences found in this sample. The chain combines TRBV30 with TRBJ2-1; D ambiguous. V lost 2 bases, J lost 0 bases, and 11 bases lay in between. The CDR3 loop spans 15 amino acids. Germline V gene lookup returns CDR1 GTSNPN and CDR2 SVGIG (reference sequence). CDR3 sequence (DNA): TGTGCCTGGAGTCTCGGAGATAGCTCCTACAATGAGCAGTTCTTC. Its translation: CAWSLGDSSYNEQFF.

This clone was seen only a few times. The chain carries TRBV4-2 and TRBJ2-5; no firm D call. This CDR3 has 14 residues. The germline V and J ends were trimmed by 4 bases and 2 bases, with 11 bases remaining between them. Germline values: CDR1 LGHNA, CDR2 YNFKEQ. The CDR3 DNA is TGTGCCAGCAGCCTTCCTGGGCCTCAAGAGACCCAGTACTTC. Amino acids: CASSLPGPQETQYF.

CDR3 region: CAWVGGQGGPVYGYTF. CDR3 coding DNA: TGTGCCTGGGTCGGGGGACAGGGGGGCCCCGTCTATGGCTACACCTTC. The chain has TRBV30 and TRBJ1-2; TRBD1 aligns across 11 bases. Germline-derived CDR1 and CDR2 are GTSNPN and SVGIG (reference sequence). The CDR3 runs to 16 residues. Losses at the gene ends were 5 bases for V and 4 bases for J; bases not matched to a gene: 12.

CDR3 nucleotide sequence: TGTGCCAGCAGCCCGGAGGCGGGTCGGAATACGCAGTATTTT. Amino acid sequence: CASSPEAGRNTQYF. The chain carries TRBV5-6 and TRBJ2-3; TRBD2 is a possible D gene (5 bases). CDR1 and CDR2 (germline): SGHDT, YYEEEE. V was cut by 4 bases and J by 7 bases, with 16 bases left in between. The CDR3 sequence is 14 residues long.

This sequence joins TRBV30 and TRBJ1-1, with no clear D. The V end was cut by 0 bases, the J end by 8 bases, with 16 bases between. Germline V gives CDR1 GTSNPN, CDR2 SVGIG (reference sequence). The CDR3 covers 14 residues. The CDR3 DNA reads as TGTGCCTGGAGTGTAAGACGGATCGGAGGCGAAGCTTTCTTT. Protein: CAWSVRRIGGEAFF.

V usage is TRBV4-3 and J usage is TRBJ2-7; 10 positions agree with TRBD2. CDR3 size: 18 residues. Germline-derived CDR1 and CDR2 are LGHNA and YSLEER. Trimming took 3 bases from V and 1 from J; bases not matched to a gene: 12. CDR3: CASSHGLAGVRGSYEQYF. CDR3 DNA: TGCGCCAGCAGCCACGGGCTAGCGGGAGTGCGCGGGTCCTACGAGCAGTACTTC.

This chain connects TRBV2 to TRBJ2-7; 7 bases line up with TRBD2. This CDR3 comprises 11 residues. With 9 bases clipped from V and 2 bases from J, the junction kept 1 base outside the gene matches. Germline lookup yields CDR1 SNHLY and CDR2 FYNNEI. CDR3 residues: CASRGAYEQYF. In DNA form, the CDR3 reads TGTGCCAGTCGGGGGGCCTACGAGCAGTACTTC.

The CDR3 DNA reads as TGCAGCGCCGCCCTGGGACAGGGGCCAGATACGCAGTATTTT. Its translation: CSAALGQGPDTQYF. V is TRBV29-1 and J is TRBJ2-3; the match to TRBD1 covers 10 bases. V gave up 7 bases and J gave up 4 bases; unmatched junction bases: 8. This CDR3 is built from 14 residues. The germline gives CDR1 SQVTM, CDR2 ANQGSEA.

This clone has only a few counts. V usage is TRBV4-3 and J usage is TRBJ2-5; the match to TRBD2 covers 9 bases. V shed 4 bases, J shed 3 bases, and the junction held 3 bases outside the gene matches. The CDR3 contains 14 residues. Germline V lookup: CDR1 LGHNA, CDR2 YSLEER. The CDR3 DNA sequence: TGCGCCAGCAGCCGCTTAGCGGGAGAAGAGACCCAGTACTTC. Its translation: CASSRLAGEETQYF.

The chain carries TRBV10-3 and TRBJ2-1; 9 nucleotides agree with TRBD1. The V gene's germline CDR1 is ENHRY and CDR2 SYGVKD. The CDR3 is 15 residues long. J gave up 9 bases and V 3 bases, and 9 bases lay outside the gene matches. The CDR3 protein is CAISELTGGSGEQFF. The CDR3 region has the DNA TGTGCCATCAGTGAATTAACAGGGGGCTCGGGTGAGCAGTTCTTC.

In its sample, this clone was seen a few times. DNA of the CDR3: TGTGCCAGCAGCGTAGCGGGACAGGCCGGTGAGCAGTTCTTC. Translation gives CASSVAGQAGEQFF. The chain carries TRBV9 and TRBJ2-1; TRBD1 matches 8 bases. With 0 bases clipped from V and 9 bases from J, the junction kept 5 bases outside the gene matches. The CDR3 contains 14 residues. The germline V gene encodes CDR1 SGDLS and CDR2 YYNGEE.

This chain uses TRBV25-1 with TRBJ2-7; 7 positions agree with TRBD1. The CDR3 spans 15 residues. The J segment lost 0 bases and the V segment lost 5 bases, leaving 7 bases of the junction unmatched. CDR1 MGHDK and CDR2 SYGVNS come from the germline V gene. The CDR3 here is CASSPNRGSSYEQYF. The CDR3 DNA reads as TGTGCCAGCAGTCCTAACAGGGGTAGCTCCTACGAGCAGTACTTC.

This CDR3 is CASKEGSGYEKLFF. For the CDR3, the DNA is TGTGCCAGCAAGGAAGGGAGCGGGTATGAAAAACTGTTTTTT. V and J are TRBV6-6 and TRBJ1-4; D uncertain. Trimming removed 7 bases at V and 6 bases at J, with 15 bases between. This CDR3 spans 14 amino acids. The germline gives CDR1 MNHNY, CDR2 SVGAGI (reference sequence).

The chain carries TRBV30 and TRBJ1-3; D gene unclear. The CDR3 runs to 12 residues. V shed 2 bases and J shed 6 bases, with 8 bases lying between them. Germline V lookup: CDR1 GTSNPN, CDR2 SVGIG (reference sequence). The CDR3 DNA sequence: TGTGCCTGGAGTTGGCAGGCAAACACCATATATTTT. Amino acids: CAWSWQANTIYF. The full variable domain, its missing parts supplied by reference TRBV30 and TRBJ1-3, is SQTIHQWPATLVQPVGSPLSLECTVEGTSNPNLYWYRQAAGRGLQLLFYSVGIGQISSEVPQNLSASRPQDRQFILSSKKLLLSDSGFYLCAWSWQANTIYFGEGSWLTVV.

This clone was counted between two and nine times. This chain links TRBV4-3 with TRBJ2-4; D is possibly TRBD1 (6 bases). CDR1 LGHNA and CDR2 YSLEER come from the germline V gene. This CDR3 contains 17 residues. V dropped 1 base and J dropped 0 bases, with 13 bases sitting between them. The CDR3 here is CASSQARGARAKNIQYF. CDR3 DNA: TGCGCCAGCAGCCAAGCCAGGGGAGCTAGAGCCAAAAACATTCAGTACTTC.

Written as DNA, the CDR3 is TGTGCCAGCAGTTACGTACGGGGGTACGAGCAGTACTTC. Translated, it gives CASSYVRGYEQYF. The chain joins TRBV6-5 to TRBJ2-7, with D possibly TRBD2 on 6 matching bases. This CDR3 is built from 13 residues. Trimming pared 2 bases from V and 4 bases from J, leaving 9 bases between. In germline, CDR1 is MNHEY, CDR2 SVGAGI.

As DNA, the CDR3 is TGTGCCAGCAGCTTAGTTGGAGAGCAGTACTTC. Translating it yields CASSLVGEQYF. This chain uses TRBV11-2 with TRBJ2-7; unclear D gene. V lost 1 base, J lost 7 bases, and 5 bases lay in between. The CDR3 is made up of 11 amino acids. Looked up from germline, CDR1 is SGHAT and CDR2 is FQNNGV.

This clone was seen a single time. The chain is built from TRBV29-1 and TRBJ1-5, with D perhaps TRBD1 (6 bases). Germline lookup yields CDR1 SQVTM and CDR2 ANQGSEA. V was shortened by 1 base and J by 1 base, with 8 bases between the two germline ends. There are 14 residues in the CDR3. In nucleotides, the CDR3 is TGCAGCGTTGAAGTTGGGGGCAGCAATCAGCCCCAGCATTTT. Residues: CSVEVGGSNQPQHF.

The table lists this clone with a few counts. The sample has other DNA sequences that encode this CDR3 too. The V call is TRBV30, the J call TRBJ2-7; D unclear. The CDR3 runs to 11 residues. Per the germline V gene, CDR1 is GTSNPN and CDR2 is SVGIG (reference sequence). Trimming pared 1 base from V and 4 bases from J, leaving 5 bases between. The CDR3 sequence: CAWSGLYEQYF. The CDR3, as DNA: TGTGCCTGGAGTGGTCTGTACGAGCAGTACTTC.

This clone showed up just a few times. The chain is built from TRBV10-3 and TRBJ2-7, with D possibly TRBD2 on 6 matching bases. Trimming cost V 3 bases and J 6 bases, with 9 bases left between them. Per the germline V gene, CDR1 is ENHRY and CDR2 is SYGVKD. There are 12 residues in the CDR3. As DNA, the CDR3 is TGTGCCATCAGTGAAATGACTAGCGAGCAGTACTTC. The encoded protein is CAISEMTSEQYF.

The gene calls are TRBV6-6 and TRBJ2-1, with D perhaps being TRBD1 or TRBD2 (6 bases each). The CDR3 sequence is 16 residues long. CDR1 is MNHNY, CDR2 SVGAGI, per germline (reference sequence). Deletions cut 5 bases from V and 1 base from J, with 15 bases between. Here the CDR3 DNA reads TGTGCCAGCAGTACCCACCAGGGGAGGTCCTACAATGAGCAGTTCTTC. Its translation is CASSTHQGRSYNEQFF.

The rearrangement uses TRBV9 and TRBJ1-3; 7 nucleotides align to TRBD1. The CDR3 covers 19 residues. The germline gives CDR1 SGDLS, CDR2 YYNGEE. Germline trimming cut 0 bases from V and 6 bases from J; bases unmatched to any gene: 18. The CDR3 here is CASSVAGRRDSFDLNTIYF. CDR3 nucleotide sequence: TGTGCCAGCAGCGTAGCGGGAAGAAGGGACAGCTTCGACCTAAACACCATATATTTT.

V gene TRBV29-1 combines with J gene TRBJ1-1, with a possible D match to TRBD1 (6 bases). There are 13 residues in the CDR3. Germline values: CDR1 SQVTM, CDR2 ANQGSEA. Trimming took off 4 bases at V and 6 bases at J, with 15 bases between the two ends. The CDR3 sequence: CSVVGQGRPEAFF. The CDR3 DNA reads TGCAGCGTTGTAGGCCAGGGGCGCCCTGAAGCTTTCTTT.

This sequence joins TRBV7-2 and TRBJ2-7; TRBD2 matches 12 bases. V lost 1 base and J lost 4; bases outside the gene matches: 5. Germline loops: CDR1 SGHTA, CDR2 FQGNSA. The CDR3 has 16 amino acids. CDR3 region: CASSLVTSGRRYEQYF. For the CDR3, the DNA is TGTGCCAGCAGCTTAGTTACTAGCGGGAGGCGATACGAGCAGTACTTC. The variable domain in full, with the rest retrieved from reference TRBV7-2 and TRBJ2-7, is GAGVSQSPSNKVTEKGKDVELRCDPISGHTALYWYRQSLGQGLEFLIYFQGNSAPDKSGLPSDRFSAERTGGSVSTLTIQRTQQEDSAVYLCASSLVTSGRRYEQYFGPGTRLTVT.